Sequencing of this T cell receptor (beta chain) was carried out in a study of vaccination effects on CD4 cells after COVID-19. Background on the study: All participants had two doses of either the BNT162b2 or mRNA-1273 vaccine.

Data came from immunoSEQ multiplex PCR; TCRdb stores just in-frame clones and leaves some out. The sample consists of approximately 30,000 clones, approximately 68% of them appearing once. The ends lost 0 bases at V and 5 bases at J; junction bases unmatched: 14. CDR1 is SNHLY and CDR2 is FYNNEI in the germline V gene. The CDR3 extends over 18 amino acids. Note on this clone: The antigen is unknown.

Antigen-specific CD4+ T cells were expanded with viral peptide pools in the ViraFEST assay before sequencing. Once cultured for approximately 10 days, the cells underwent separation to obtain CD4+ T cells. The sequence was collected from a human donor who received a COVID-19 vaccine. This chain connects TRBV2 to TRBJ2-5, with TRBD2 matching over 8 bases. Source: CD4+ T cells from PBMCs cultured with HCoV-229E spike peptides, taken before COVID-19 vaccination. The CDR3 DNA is TGTGCCAGCAGTGAAGCGGATCTCTTCGGGAGGGCCTCGGAGACCCAGTACTTC. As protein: CASSEADLFGRASETQYF.